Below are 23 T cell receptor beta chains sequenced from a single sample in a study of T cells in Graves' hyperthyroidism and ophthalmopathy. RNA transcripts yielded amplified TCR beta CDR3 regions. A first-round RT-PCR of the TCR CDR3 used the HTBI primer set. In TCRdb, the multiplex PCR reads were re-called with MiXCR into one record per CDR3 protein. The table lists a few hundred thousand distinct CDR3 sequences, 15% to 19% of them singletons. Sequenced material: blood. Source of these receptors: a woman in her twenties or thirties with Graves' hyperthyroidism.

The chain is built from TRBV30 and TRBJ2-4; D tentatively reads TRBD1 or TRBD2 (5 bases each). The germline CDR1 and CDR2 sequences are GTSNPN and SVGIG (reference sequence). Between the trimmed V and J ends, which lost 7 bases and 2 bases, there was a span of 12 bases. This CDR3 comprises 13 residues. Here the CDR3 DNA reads TGTGCCTTCGGGGCCCTAACCAAAAACATTCAGTACTTC. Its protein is CAFGALTKNIQYF.

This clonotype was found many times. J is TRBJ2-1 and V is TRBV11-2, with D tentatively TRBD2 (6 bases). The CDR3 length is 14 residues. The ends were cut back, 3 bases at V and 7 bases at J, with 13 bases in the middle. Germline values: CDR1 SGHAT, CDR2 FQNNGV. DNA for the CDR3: TGTGCCAGCAGCTTGGCGGGAAGGGTAAATGAGCAGTTCTTC. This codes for CASSLAGRVNEQFF. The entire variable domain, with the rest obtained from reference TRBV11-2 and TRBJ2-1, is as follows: EAGVAQSPRYKIIEKRQSVAFWCNPISGHATLYWYQQILGQGPKLLIQFQNNGVVDDSQLPKDRFSAERLKGVDSTLKIQPAKLEDSAVYLCASSLAGRVNEQFFGPGTRLTVL.

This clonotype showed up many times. DNA of the CDR3: TGTGCCAGCAGCCCAGACCCCGGGACTAGCGGAGTCAGGGAGCAGTTCTTC. Protein sequence: CASSPDPGTSGVREQFF. The chain joins TRBV7-3 to TRBJ2-1, with 11 nucleotides matching TRBD2. CDR3 length: 17 residues. Germline CDR1 is SGHTA and CDR2 is FQGTGA. With V trimmed by 5 bases and J by 10 bases, 16 bases remained unmatched.

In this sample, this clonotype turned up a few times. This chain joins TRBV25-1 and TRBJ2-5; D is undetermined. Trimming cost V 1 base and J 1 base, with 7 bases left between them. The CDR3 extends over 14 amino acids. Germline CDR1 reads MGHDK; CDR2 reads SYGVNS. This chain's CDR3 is CASSESAVQETQYF. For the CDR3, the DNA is TGTGCCAGCAGTGAATCGGCAGTCCAAGAGACCCAGTACTTC.

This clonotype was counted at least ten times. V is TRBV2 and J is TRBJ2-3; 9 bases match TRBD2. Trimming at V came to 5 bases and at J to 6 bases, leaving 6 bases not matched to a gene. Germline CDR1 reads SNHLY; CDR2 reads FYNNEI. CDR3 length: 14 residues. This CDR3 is CASSRTSVVDTQYF. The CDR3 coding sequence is TGTGCCAGCAGTCGGACTAGCGTTGTTGATACGCAGTATTTT.

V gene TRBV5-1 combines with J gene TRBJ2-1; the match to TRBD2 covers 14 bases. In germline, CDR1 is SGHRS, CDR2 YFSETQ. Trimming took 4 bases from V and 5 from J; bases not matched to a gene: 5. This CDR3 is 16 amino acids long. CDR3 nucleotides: TGCGCCAGCAGCCCGGGACTAGCGGGGGTAAACAATGAGCAGTTCTTC. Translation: CASSPGLAGVNNEQFF.

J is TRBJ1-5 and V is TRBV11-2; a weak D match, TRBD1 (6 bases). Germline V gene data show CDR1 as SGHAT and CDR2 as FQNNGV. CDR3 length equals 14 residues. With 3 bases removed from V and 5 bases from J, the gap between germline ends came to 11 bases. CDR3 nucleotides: TGTGCCAGCAGCTTTTGGGGGGCAGATCAGCCCCAGCATTTT. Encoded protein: CASSFWGADQPQHF.

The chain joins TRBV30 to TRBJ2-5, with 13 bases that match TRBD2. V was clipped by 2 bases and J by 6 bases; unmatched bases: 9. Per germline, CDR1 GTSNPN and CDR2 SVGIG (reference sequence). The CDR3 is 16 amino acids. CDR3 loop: CAWSPWTSGRRKTQYF. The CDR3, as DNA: TGTGCCTGGAGTCCGTGGACTAGCGGGAGACGGAAGACCCAGTACTTC.

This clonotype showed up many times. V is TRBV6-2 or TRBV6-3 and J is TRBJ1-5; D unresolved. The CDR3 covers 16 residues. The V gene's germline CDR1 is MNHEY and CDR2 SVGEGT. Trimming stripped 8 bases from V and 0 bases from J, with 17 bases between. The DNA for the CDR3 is TGTGCCAGCGGATCGGCCCCAGGATATAGCAATCAGCCCCAGCATTTT. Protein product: CASGSAPGYSNQPQHF.

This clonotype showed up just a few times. For the CDR3, the DNA is TGTGCCAGTAGGGCAGGGAGCGCGAACACCGGGGAGCTGTTTTTT. Its translation: CASRAGSANTGELFF. The chain joins TRBV19 to TRBJ2-2; D assignment may be TRBD1 or TRBD2 (5 bases each). This CDR3 has 15 amino acids. Trimming took off 6 bases at V and 0 bases at J, with 11 bases between the two ends. Germline CDR1 is LNHDA and CDR2 is SQIVND (reference sequence).

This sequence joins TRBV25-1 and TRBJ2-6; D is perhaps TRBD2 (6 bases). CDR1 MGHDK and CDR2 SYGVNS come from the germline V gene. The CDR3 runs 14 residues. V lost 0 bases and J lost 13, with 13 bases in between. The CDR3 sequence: CASSEYLRDGVLTF. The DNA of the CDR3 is TGTGCCAGCAGTGAATATTTGCGGGACGGGGTCCTGACTTTC.

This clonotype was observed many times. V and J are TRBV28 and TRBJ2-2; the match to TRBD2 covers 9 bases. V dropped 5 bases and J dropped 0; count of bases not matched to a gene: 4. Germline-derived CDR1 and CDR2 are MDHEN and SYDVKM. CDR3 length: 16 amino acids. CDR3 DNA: TGTGCCAGCAGTCCGACTAGCGGTCCGAACACCGGGGAGCTGTTTTTT. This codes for CASSPTSGPNTGELFF.

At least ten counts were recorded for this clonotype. Written as DNA, the CDR3 is TGTGCCAGCAGGACGGGACAGCATAGCAATCAGCCCCAGCATTTT. Translating it yields CASRTGQHSNQPQHF. V gene TRBV28 combines with J gene TRBJ1-5, with TRBD1 identical over 7 bases. This CDR3 comprises 15 residues. Germline V CDR1 and CDR2: MDHEN, SYDVKM. The trim removed 6 bases at V and 0 bases at J, leaving 5 bases unmatched.

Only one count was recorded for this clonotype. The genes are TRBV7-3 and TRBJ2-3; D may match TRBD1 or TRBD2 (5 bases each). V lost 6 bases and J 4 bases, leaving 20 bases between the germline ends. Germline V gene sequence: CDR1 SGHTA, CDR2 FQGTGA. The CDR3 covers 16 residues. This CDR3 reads CASSSGRGPLSDTQYF. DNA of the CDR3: TGTGCCAGCAGTTCGGGACGAGGGCCCCTATCAGATACGCAGTATTTT.

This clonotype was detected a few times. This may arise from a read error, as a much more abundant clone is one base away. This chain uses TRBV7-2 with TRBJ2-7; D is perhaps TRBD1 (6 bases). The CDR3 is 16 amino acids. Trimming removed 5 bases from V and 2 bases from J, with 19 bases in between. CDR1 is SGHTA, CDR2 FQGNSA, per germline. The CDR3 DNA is TGTGCCAGCAGCCCTTCCAGGACCAGGGACACCTACGAGCAGTACTTC. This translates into CASSPSRTRDTYEQYF.

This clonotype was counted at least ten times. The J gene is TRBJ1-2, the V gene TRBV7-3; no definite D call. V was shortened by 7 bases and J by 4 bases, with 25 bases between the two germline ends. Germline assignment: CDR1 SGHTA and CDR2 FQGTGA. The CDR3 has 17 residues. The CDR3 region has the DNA TGTGCCAGCACCCACTTCGTGGCCGGGGAATGGGGCTATGGCTACACCTTC. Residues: CASTHFVAGEWGYGYTF.

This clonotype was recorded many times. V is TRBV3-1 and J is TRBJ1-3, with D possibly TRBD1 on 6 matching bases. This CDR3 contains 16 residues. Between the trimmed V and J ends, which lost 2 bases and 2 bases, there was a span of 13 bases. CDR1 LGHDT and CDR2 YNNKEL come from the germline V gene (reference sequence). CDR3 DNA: TGTGCCAGCAGCCAACTGGACAGTTCACCTGGAAACACCATATATTTT. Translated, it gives CASSQLDSSPGNTIYF.

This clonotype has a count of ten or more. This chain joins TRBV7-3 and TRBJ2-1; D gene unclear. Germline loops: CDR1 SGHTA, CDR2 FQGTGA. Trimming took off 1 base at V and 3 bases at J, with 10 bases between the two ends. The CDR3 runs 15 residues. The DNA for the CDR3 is TGTGCCAGCAGCTTAAGATTAGCCAACTACAATGAGCAGTTCTTC. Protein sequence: CASSLRLANYNEQFF.

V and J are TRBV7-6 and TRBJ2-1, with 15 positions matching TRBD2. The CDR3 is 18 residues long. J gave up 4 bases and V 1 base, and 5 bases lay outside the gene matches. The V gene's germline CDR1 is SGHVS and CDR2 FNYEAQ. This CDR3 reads CASSLGGLAGGLYNEQFF. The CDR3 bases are TGTGCCAGCAGCTTAGGGGGACTAGCGGGAGGATTATACAATGAGCAGTTCTTC.

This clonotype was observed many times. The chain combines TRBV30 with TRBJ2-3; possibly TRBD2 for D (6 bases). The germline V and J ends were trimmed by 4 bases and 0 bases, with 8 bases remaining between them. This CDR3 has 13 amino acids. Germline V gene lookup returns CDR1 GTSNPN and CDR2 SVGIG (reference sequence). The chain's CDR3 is CAWKSGSTDTQYF. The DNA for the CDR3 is TGTGCCTGGAAGAGCGGGAGCACAGATACGCAGTATTTT.

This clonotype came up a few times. CDR3 region: CASSFINTIYF. The CDR3 nucleotides read TGTGCCAGCAGTTTCATCAACACCATATATTTT. The chain links TRBV12-3 or TRBV12-4 to TRBJ1-3; D is unresolved. This CDR3 is 11 amino acids long. V dropped 3 bases and J dropped 7 bases, with 4 bases sitting between them.

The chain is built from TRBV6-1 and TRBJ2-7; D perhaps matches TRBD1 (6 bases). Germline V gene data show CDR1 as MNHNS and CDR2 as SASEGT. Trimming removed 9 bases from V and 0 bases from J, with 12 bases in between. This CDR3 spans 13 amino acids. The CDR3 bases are TGTGCCAGTAACAGGGTCCTCTCCTACGAGCAGTACTTC. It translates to CASNRVLSYEQYF.

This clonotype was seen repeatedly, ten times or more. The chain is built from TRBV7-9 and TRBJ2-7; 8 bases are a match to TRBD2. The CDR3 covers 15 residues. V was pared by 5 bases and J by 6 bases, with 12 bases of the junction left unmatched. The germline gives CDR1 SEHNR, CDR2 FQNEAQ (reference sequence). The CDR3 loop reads CASSPQAGVYPEQYF. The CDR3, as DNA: TGTGCCAGCAGCCCCCAAGCGGGAGTATATCCCGAGCAGTACTTC.